Below are 7 T cell receptor beta chains sequenced from a single sample in a study of blood T cell repertoires in COVID-19. Using immunoSEQ multiplex PCR, the repertoire was profiled, and TCRdb retains in-frame clones only, with some absent. The sample yields fewer than 450,000 clones, 87% seen once. Sequencing was carried out using peripheral blood. The receptors shown here come from a woman aged 50 to 65 with COVID-19, enrolled during active disease.

The chain recombines TRBV5-1 with TRBJ2-1; the match to TRBD1 covers 7 bases. Trimming at V came to 0 bases and at J to 0 bases, leaving 6 bases not matched to a gene. The CDR3 length is 17 residues. Germline CDR1 is SGHRS and CDR2 is YFSETQ. The CDR3 sequence is CASSLAQGKSSYNEQFF. For the CDR3, the DNA is TGCGCCAGCAGCTTGGCACAGGGGAAAAGCTCCTACAATGAGCAGTTCTTC.

The chain is built from TRBV27 and TRBJ2-3; 8 nucleotides match TRBD1. The V segment lost 6 bases and the J segment 5 bases; nucleotides outside the gene matches: 4. Germline lookup yields CDR1 MNHEY and CDR2 SMNVEV (reference sequence). This CDR3 comprises 13 residues. The CDR3 here is CASSRDRGDTQYF. The DNA for the CDR3 is TGTGCCAGCAGCCGAGACAGGGGAGATACGCAGTATTTT.

The V gene is TRBV5-1, the J gene TRBJ2-7; 9 nucleotides line up with TRBD1. V lost 4 bases and J lost 5; bases outside the gene matches: 4. The CDR3 loop spans 13 amino acids. Per germline, CDR1 SGHRS and CDR2 YFSETQ. The CDR3 sequence: CASSDGTGNEQYF. CDR3 nucleotides: TGCGCCAGCAGCGACGGGACAGGGAACGAGCAGTACTTC.

This rearrangement joins TRBV10-3 to TRBJ2-2; 7 positions agree with TRBD1. Germline CDR1 ENHRY, CDR2 SYGVKD. The CDR3 is 16 amino acids. J gave up 0 bases and V 5 bases, and 6 bases lay outside the gene matches. The CDR3 protein is CAISSPGQTNTGELFF. The CDR3 nucleotides are TGTGCCATCAGTTCTCCGGGACAGACGAACACCGGGGAGCTGTTTTTT.

This clone was counted once. J is TRBJ1-1 and V is TRBV7-2, with 8 bases identical to TRBD1. The CDR3 loop spans 17 amino acids. The germline V gene encodes CDR1 SGHTA and CDR2 FQGNSA. J lost 0 bases, V lost 4 bases, and 10 bases had no gene match. CDR3 in DNA: TGTGCCAGCAGCTCCCAGGGGGCCCCCGGGATGAACACTGAAGCTTTCTTT. As protein: CASSSQGAPGMNTEAFF.

The chain recombines TRBV6-5 with TRBJ1-2; TRBD1 is a possible D gene (6 bases). The CDR3 contains 15 residues. Germline CDR1 reads MNHEY; CDR2 reads SVGAGI. V was clipped by 11 bases and J by 0 bases, with 19 bases between them. CDR3 protein: CASSPYRAANYGYTF. The CDR3 nucleotides are TGTGCCTCATCCCCCTACAGGGCCGCTAACTATGGCTACACCTTC.

V gene TRBV15 combines with J gene TRBJ2-1, with D uncertain. The CDR3 loop spans 17 amino acids. Germline CDR1 and CDR2: LNHNV and YYDKDF (reference sequence). The V gene lost 0 bases and the J gene lost 4 bases, with 16 bases spanning the gap. The CDR3 here is CATSRELGPKAYNEQFF. Written as DNA, the CDR3 is TGTGCCACCAGCAGAGAACTTGGGCCCAAGGCGTACAATGAGCAGTTCTTC. The full variable domain, in which reference TRBV15 and TRBJ2-1 provide the parts outside the CDR3, is DAMVIQNPRYQVTQFGKPVTLSCSQTLNHNVMYWYQQKSSQAPKLLFHYYDKDFNNEADTPDNFQSRRPNTSFCFLDIRSPGLGDTAMYLCATSRELGPKAYNEQFFGPGTRLTVL.